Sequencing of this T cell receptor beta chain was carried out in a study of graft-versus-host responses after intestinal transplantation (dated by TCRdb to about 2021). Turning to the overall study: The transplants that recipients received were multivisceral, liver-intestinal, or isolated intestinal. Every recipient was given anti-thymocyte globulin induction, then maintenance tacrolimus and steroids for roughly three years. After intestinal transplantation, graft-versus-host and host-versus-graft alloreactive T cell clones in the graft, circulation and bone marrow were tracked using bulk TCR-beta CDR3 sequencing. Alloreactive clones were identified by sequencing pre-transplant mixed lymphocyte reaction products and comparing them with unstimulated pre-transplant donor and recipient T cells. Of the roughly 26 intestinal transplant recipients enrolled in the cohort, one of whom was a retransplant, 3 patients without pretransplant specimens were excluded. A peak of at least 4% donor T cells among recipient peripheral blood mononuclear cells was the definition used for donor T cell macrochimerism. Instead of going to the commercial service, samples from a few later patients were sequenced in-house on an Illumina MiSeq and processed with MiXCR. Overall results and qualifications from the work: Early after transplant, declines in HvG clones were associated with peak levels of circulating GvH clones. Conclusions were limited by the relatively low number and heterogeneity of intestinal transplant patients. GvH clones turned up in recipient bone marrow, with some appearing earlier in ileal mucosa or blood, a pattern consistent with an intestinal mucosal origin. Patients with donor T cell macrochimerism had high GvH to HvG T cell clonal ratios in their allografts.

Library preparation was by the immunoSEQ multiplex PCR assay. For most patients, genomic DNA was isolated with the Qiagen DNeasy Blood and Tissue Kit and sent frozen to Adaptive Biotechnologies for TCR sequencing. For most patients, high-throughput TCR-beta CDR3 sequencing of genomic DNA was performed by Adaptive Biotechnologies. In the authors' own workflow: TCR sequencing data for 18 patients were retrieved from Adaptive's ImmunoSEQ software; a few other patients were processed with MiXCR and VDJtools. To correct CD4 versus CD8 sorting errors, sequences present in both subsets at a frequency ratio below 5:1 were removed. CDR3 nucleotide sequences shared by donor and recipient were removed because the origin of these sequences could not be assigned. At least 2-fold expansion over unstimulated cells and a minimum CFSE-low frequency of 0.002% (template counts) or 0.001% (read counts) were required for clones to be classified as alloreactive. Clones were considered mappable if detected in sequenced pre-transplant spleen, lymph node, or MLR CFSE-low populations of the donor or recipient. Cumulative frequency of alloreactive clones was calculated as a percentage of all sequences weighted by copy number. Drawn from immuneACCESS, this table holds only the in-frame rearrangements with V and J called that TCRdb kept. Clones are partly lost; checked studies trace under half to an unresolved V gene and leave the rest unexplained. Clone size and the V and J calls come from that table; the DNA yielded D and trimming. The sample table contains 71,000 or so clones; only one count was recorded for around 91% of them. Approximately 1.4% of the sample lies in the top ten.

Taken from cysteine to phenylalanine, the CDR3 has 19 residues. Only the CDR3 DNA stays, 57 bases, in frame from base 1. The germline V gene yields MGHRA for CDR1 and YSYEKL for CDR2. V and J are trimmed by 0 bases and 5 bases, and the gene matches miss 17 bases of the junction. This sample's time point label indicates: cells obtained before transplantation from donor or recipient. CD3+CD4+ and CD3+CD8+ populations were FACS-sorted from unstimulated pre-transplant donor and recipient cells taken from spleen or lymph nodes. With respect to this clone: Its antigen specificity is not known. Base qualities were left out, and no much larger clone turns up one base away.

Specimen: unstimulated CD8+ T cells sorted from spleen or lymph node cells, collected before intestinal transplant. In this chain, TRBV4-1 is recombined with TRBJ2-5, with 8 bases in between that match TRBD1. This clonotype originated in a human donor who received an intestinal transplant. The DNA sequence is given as TGCGCCAGCAGCCAAGAAGGGGTCGGTGGTACGGGGGACAGGGAGACCCAGTACTTC. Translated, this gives CASSQEGVGGTGDRETQYF.